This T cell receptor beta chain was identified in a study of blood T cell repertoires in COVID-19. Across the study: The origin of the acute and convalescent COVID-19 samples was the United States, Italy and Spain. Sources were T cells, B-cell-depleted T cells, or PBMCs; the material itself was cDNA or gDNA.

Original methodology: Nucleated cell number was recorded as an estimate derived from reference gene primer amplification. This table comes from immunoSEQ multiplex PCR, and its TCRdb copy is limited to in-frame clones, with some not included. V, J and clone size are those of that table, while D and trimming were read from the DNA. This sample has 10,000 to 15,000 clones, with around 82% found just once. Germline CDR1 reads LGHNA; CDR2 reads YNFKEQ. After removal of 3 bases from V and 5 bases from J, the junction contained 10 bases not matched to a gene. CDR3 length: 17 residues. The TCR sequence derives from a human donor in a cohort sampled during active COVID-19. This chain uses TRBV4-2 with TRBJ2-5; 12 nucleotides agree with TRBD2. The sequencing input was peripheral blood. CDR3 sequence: CASSQSASGGAIETQYF. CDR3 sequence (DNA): TGTGCCAGCAGCCAGTCGGCTAGCGGGGGGGCCATTGAGACCCAGTACTTC.